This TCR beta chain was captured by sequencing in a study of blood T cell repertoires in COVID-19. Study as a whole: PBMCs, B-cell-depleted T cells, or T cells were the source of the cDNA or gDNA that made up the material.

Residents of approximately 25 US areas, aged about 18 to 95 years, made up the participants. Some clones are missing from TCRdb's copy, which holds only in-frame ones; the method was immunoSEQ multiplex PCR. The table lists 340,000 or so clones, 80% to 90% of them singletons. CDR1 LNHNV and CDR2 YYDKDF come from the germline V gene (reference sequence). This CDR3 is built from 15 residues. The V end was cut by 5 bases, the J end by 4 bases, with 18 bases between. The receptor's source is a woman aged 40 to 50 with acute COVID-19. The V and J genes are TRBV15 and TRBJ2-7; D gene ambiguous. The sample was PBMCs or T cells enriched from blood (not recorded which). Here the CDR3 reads CATSPTYATTYEQYF. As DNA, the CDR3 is TGTGCCACCAGCCCTACTTATGCGACAACTTACGAGCAGTACTTC.